This TCR beta chain was captured in a study of blood T cell repertoires in COVID-19. Germline V gene data show CDR1 as SGHRS and CDR2 as YFSETQ. This CDR3 is built from 14 residues. V shed 0 bases and J 5 bases; nucleotides not matched to a gene: 3. Data came from immunoSEQ multiplex PCR; TCRdb stores just in-frame clones and leaves some out. This table has 280,000 or so clones, around 89% appearing once. The TCR was taken from a woman aged 25 to 39 who had recovered from COVID-19. The sample consisted of peripheral blood. The V call is TRBV5-1, the J call TRBJ2-5; 8 nucleotides align to TRBD1. The CDR3 loop is CASSLGTGSETQYF. DNA for the CDR3: TGCGCCAGCAGCTTGGGGACAGGGAGTGAGACCCAGTACTTC.